This entry describes one T cell receptor (beta chain). The source of the sample is a study of T cell responses to AZD1222 COVID-19 vaccine. From germline, CDR1 is KGHDR and CDR2 SFDVKD. The CDR3 is made up of 16 amino acids. Trimming stripped 2 bases from V and 5 bases from J, with 15 bases between. TCRdb's copy holds only in-frame clones and misses some; the assay was immunoSEQ multiplex PCR. Of 100,000 to 150,000 clones listed, about 90% are singletons. The origin of this receptor is an adult in good health. The chain joins TRBV24-1 to TRBJ1-5; the D gene is possibly TRBD1 (5 bases). Sequencing used peripheral blood, obtained on day 0 of AZD1222 vaccination. This CDR3 reads CATSDSDGAGYQPQHF. The CDR3 DNA is TGTGCCACCAGTGATTCTGACGGGGCCGGTTATCAGCCCCAGCATTTT.